In this sample, the clone carrying this T cell receptor (beta chain) turned up a few times. Its antigen is as yet unknown. One entry per CDR3 protein results from TCRdb running MiXCR on the RT-PCR reads. Here the sample spans some 180,000 distinct CDR3 sequences, about 9.3% being singletons. This CDR3 contains 15 residues. V lost 8 bases, J lost 4 bases, and 11 bases stayed unmatched. In germline, CDR1 is MNHEY, CDR2 SMNVEV (reference sequence). The entry originates in a study of response to subunit inactivated influenza vaccine. Study-wide findings and caveats: It was suggested by the authors that few new T cells are recruited by each seasonal influenza vaccination.

The sequences come from non-naive T cells sorted from PBMCs, collected on the day of vaccination. The gene calls are TRBV27 and TRBJ2-5, with 9 nucleotides matching TRBD1. This TCR was recovered from a middle-aged man who received an inactivated influenza vaccine. The CDR3 nucleotides are TGTGCCAGCGGGGAATACAGGGGGCGCCGAGAGACCCAGTACTTC. It translates to CASGEYRGRRETQYF.